This TCR beta chain was found in a study of shared clonotypes between healthy human individuals. This CDR3 has 15 amino acids. Germline CDR1 reads SGHDT; CDR2 reads YYEEEE. V gave up 2 bases and J gave up 1 base, with 12 bases separating them. TCRdb's copy holds only in-frame clones and misses some; the assay was immunoSEQ multiplex PCR. The sample yields some 1,400,000 clones, around 97% seen once. The V call is TRBV5-6, the J call TRBJ2-5; D is unclear. The sequenced sample was naive CD4+ T cells sorted from blood. As for subset: CD45RA+ positively selected. The sequence came from a man aged 25-45 years in good health. CDR3 residues: CASSFFLTVQETQYF. The DNA for the CDR3 is TGTGCCAGCAGCTTTTTTCTAACGGTCCAAGAGACCCAGTACTTC.